These 27 T cell receptor beta chains share one sample of origin, sequenced in a study of human T cells and chemical hapten exposure. TCRdb re-analysed the RACE reads in MiXCR, keeping a single row per CDR3 protein. This table has fewer than 150,000 distinct CDR3 sequences, roughly an eighth appearing once. Documented time point: patch test 1, 2 weeks after DPC sensitization. The treatment denotes: therapeutic diphenylcyclopropenone sensitization with weekly scalp DPC. The material sequenced was whole blood, taken in connection with sensitization to the hapten diphenylcyclopropenone (DPC). The receptors shown here come from a man between 18 and 29 years old with alopecia areata. Some clones in this sample may be carry-over from other donors' samples.

This clonotype appeared a few times. The chain combines TRBV7-9 with TRBJ2-5; the D gene could be TRBD1 or TRBD2 (5 bases each). This CDR3 region has 13 residues. V lost 8 bases and J lost 3, with 13 bases in between. CDR1 is SEHNR and CDR2 is FQNEAQ in the germline V gene (reference sequence). The CDR3 protein is CASGGPNKETQYF. The CDR3 region has the DNA TGTGCCAGCGGGGGACCAAATAAAGAGACCCAGTACTTC.

The chain carries TRBV6-2 or TRBV6-3 and TRBJ1-1, with 7 bases matching TRBD1. V trimming: 7 bases; J trimming: 7 bases; junction bases outside the gene matches: 12. The CDR3 spans 14 residues. CDR1 is MNHEY and CDR2 is SVGEGT in the germline V gene. CDR3 region: CASTQGDGLYEAFF. Here the CDR3 DNA reads TGTGCCAGCACCCAGGGGGACGGTCTTTATGAAGCTTTCTTT.

This clonotype was counted ten times or more. The chain uses TRBV7-9 and TRBJ1-1; 7 bases fit TRBD1. With V trimmed by 5 bases and J by 1 base, 7 bases remained unmatched. Germline CDR1 reads SEHNR; CDR2 reads FQNEAQ (reference sequence). The CDR3 totals 15 residues. In DNA form, the CDR3 reads TGTGCCAGCAGCCCGAGGACAGGCCGGAACACTGAAGCTTTCTTT. Its protein is CASSPRTGRNTEAFF.

The chain employs TRBV7-9 and TRBJ1-1; the D gene is possibly TRBD1 (5 bases). This CDR3 is built from 13 residues. Trimming took off 5 bases at V and 0 bases at J, with 7 bases between the two ends. The germline V gene encodes CDR1 SEHNR and CDR2 FQNEAQ (reference sequence). In DNA, the CDR3 is TGTGCCAGCAGCCAGACAGTGAACACTGAAGCTTTCTTT. Protein product: CASSQTVNTEAFF.

V is TRBV12-3 or TRBV12-4 and J is TRBJ2-1, with 8 bases identical to TRBD2. This CDR3 comprises 16 residues. With V trimmed by 3 bases and J by 3 bases, 7 bases remained unmatched. The CDR3 sequence: CASSLKRGRDYNEQFF. The CDR3, as DNA: TGTGCCAGCAGTTTGAAGCGGGGGAGAGACTACAATGAGCAGTTCTTC.

This clonotype has only a few counts. The chain employs TRBV11-2 and TRBJ1-2; D remains unclear. Trimming shortened V by 2 bases and J by 4 bases, and 8 bases separated the two germline ends. The CDR3 has 13 residues. The germline gives CDR1 SGHAT, CDR2 FQNNGV. The CDR3 DNA reads as TGTGCCAGCAGCTTAAGGGAATCCTATGGCTACACCTTC. It is translated as CASSLRESYGYTF.

This clonotype appeared a few times. This chain connects TRBV7-3 to TRBJ2-2; the D gene is possibly TRBD1 (5 bases). The V end lost 1 base, the J end lost 3 bases, and 15 bases lay between the germline ends. The germline V gene has CDR1 SGHTA and CDR2 FQGTGA. The CDR3 runs 17 residues. The CDR3, as DNA: TGTGCCAGCAGCTTAATCTCCGCAGGGATGGACACCGGGGAGCTGTTTTTT. Its translation is CASSLISAGMDTGELFF.

This clonotype was seen only a few times. V usage is TRBV12-5 and J usage is TRBJ1-1; 10 bases line up with TRBD1. Trimming removed 0 bases from V and 7 bases from J; junction bases left unmatched: 11. Germline-derived CDR1 and CDR2 are LGHNT and FRNRAP. The CDR3 covers 17 residues. DNA of the CDR3: TGTGCTAGTGGTTTGGTTTTAGGTCGACAGGGGGCAAATGAAGCTTTCTTT. The encoded protein is CASGLVLGRQGANEAFF.

This clonotype was seen a few times. The chain carries TRBV10-2 and TRBJ1-3; D call uncertain. From germline, CDR1 is WSHSY and CDR2 SAAADI. CDR3 length: 15 residues. Between the trimmed V and J ends, which lost 0 bases and 0 bases, there was a span of 6 bases. CDR3 region: CASSESFDSGNTIYF. CDR3 DNA: TGCGCCAGCAGTGAGTCGTTCGACTCTGGAAACACCATATATTTT.

The chain links TRBV4-3 to TRBJ1-2; tentative D call: TRBD1 (5 bases). V shed 0 bases and J shed 7 bases, with 12 bases lying between them. The CDR3 spans 14 residues. The germline CDR1 and CDR2 sequences are LGHNA and YSLEER. This CDR3 reads CASSQDRAGFGYTF. DNA of the CDR3: TGCGCCAGCAGCCAAGATAGGGCAGGGTTTGGCTACACCTTC.

The chain has TRBV6-2 or TRBV6-3 and TRBJ2-5; D is unclear. The CDR3 covers 14 residues. CDR1 and CDR2 from the germline V gene are MNHEY and SVGEGT. Trimming left V 11 bases short and J 0 bases short, with 16 bases between. CDR3 in DNA: TGTGCCGGCACCACCCGTCTCTACCAAGAGACCCAGTACTTC. As protein: CAGTTRLYQETQYF.

This clonotype has a count of ten or more. This chain uses TRBV12-3 or TRBV12-4 with TRBJ2-1; D is possibly TRBD2 (5 bases). Trimming removed 5 bases from V and 4 bases from J, with 24 bases in between. This CDR3 comprises 18 residues. This CDR3 reads CASSVQRRSSKIYNEQFF. The CDR3, as DNA: TGTGCCAGCAGTGTTCAGCGGAGGAGCTCTAAAATTTACAATGAGCAGTTCTTC.

The sample holds many counts of this clonotype. The chain recombines TRBV6-2 or TRBV6-3 with TRBJ2-5, with TRBD1 matching 7 bases. This CDR3 has 14 amino acids. Per the germline V gene, CDR1 is MNHEY and CDR2 is SVGEGT. The V and J ends lost 8 bases and 2 bases, in that order; junction bases with no gene match: 8. CDR3 sequence: CASAPGQNQETQYF. The CDR3 coding sequence is TGTGCCAGCGCCCCGGGACAGAATCAAGAGACCCAGTACTTC.

The gene calls are TRBV12-3 or TRBV12-4 and TRBJ1-2; D not resolved. The germline V and J ends were trimmed by 2 bases and 0 bases, with 7 bases remaining between them. The CDR3 spans 14 residues. The CDR3, as DNA: TGTGCCAGCAGTTTAATACAGTCTAACTATGGCTACACCTTC. Its translation: CASSLIQSNYGYTF.

On this clonotype: One end of the junction does not line up with germline, which may come from a read error. This sequence joins TRBV15 and TRBJ2-1; D perhaps matches TRBD2 (7 bases). The CDR3 totals 15 residues. The V gene's germline CDR1 is LNHNV and CDR2 YYDKDF (reference sequence). CDR3 sequence (DNA): TGTGCCACCAGCACTGGCGGGGGCGCGTTTGATGAGAAGTTCTTC. Translated: CATSTGGGAFDEKFF. Using reference TRBV15 and TRBJ2-1 for the parts outside the CDR3, the full variable domain is DAMVIQNPRYQVTQFGKPVTLSCSQTLNHNVMYWYQQKSSQAPKLLFHYYDKDFNNEADTPDNFQSRRPNTSFCFLDIRSPGLGDTAMYLCATSTGGGAFDEKFFGPGTRLTVL.

V gene TRBV7-9 combines with J gene TRBJ2-4; 9 bases fit TRBD1. V lost 2 bases to trimming and J lost 2 bases; unmatched junction nucleotides: 1. From germline, CDR1 is SEHNR and CDR2 FQNEAQ (reference sequence). This CDR3 spans 15 amino acids. Here the CDR3 reads CASSLTGGSKNIQYF. The CDR3 region has the DNA TGTGCCAGCAGCTTAACAGGGGGCTCCAAAAACATTCAGTACTTC.

This clonotype was seen a few times. In DNA form, the CDR3 reads TGTGCCGCAGCTCCGGGACAGGGTGGAGATGAGCAGTTCTTC. This translates into CAAAPGQGGDEQFF. The chain couples TRBV10-3 to TRBJ2-1, with 9 bases lining up with TRBD1. Germline loops: CDR1 ENHRY, CDR2 SYGVKD. Trimming removed 11 bases from V and 8 bases from J; junction bases left unmatched: 13. This CDR3 comprises 14 residues.

The chain carries TRBV20-1 and TRBJ2-5, with D unresolved. Trimming took 7 bases from V and 2 from J, leaving 11 bases between them. Germline lookup yields CDR1 DFQATT and CDR2 SNEGSKA (reference sequence). The length of the CDR3 is 12 residues. CDR3 protein: CSGGVGQETQYF. The CDR3 coding sequence is TGCAGTGGAGGCGTCGGACAAGAGACCCAGTACTTC.

V usage is TRBV6-4 and J usage is TRBJ1-6; no definite D call. The ends were cut back, 2 bases at V and 6 bases at J, with 8 bases in the middle. The CDR3 is made up of 14 amino acids. CDR1 and CDR2 (germline): MRHNA, SNTAGT. The chain's CDR3 is CASSDGSFNSPLHF. CDR3 coding DNA: TGTGCCAGCAGTGACGGCAGTTTTAATTCACCCCTCCACTTT.

J is TRBJ2-7 and V is TRBV6-2 or TRBV6-3, with TRBD1 matching over 8 bases. This CDR3 has 15 residues. J gave up 2 bases and V 0 bases, and 3 bases lay outside the gene matches. CDR1 MNHEY and CDR2 SVGEGT come from the germline V gene. CDR3 bases: TGTGCCAGCAGTTACTCCTTGGACAGGGCCTACGAGCAGTACTTC. Protein product: CASSYSLDRAYEQYF.

The chain recombines TRBV29-1 with TRBJ2-1; 8 bases are shared with TRBD1. This CDR3 contains 14 residues. The V and J ends lost 6 bases and 4 bases, in that order; junction bases with no gene match: 8. Germline loops: CDR1 SQVTM, CDR2 ANQGSEA. The CDR3 coding sequence is TGCAGCGTCCGACAGGGGCCCCCTTACAATGAGCAGTTCTTC. The encoded protein is CSVRQGPPYNEQFF.

This clonotype was seen more than once but under ten times. This chain links TRBV7-9 with TRBJ2-1; perhaps TRBD2 as D (7 bases). V shed 5 bases and J shed 4 bases, with 15 bases lying between them. Germline loops: CDR1 SEHNR, CDR2 FQNEAQ (reference sequence). This CDR3 has 15 residues. CDR3 residues: CASSARRGPYNEQFF. The DNA of the CDR3 is TGTGCCAGCAGCGCTCGGCGGGGGCCGTACAATGAGCAGTTCTTC. The full variable domain, in which reference TRBV7-9 and TRBJ2-1 provide the parts outside the CDR3, is DTGVSQNPRHKITKRGQNVTFRCDPISEHNRLYWYRQTLGQGPEFLTYFQNEAQLEKSRLLSDRFSAERPKGSFSTLEIQRTEQGDSAMYLCASSARRGPYNEQFFGPGTRLTVL.

This clonotype occurred many times. This chain connects TRBV12-3 or TRBV12-4 to TRBJ1-1, with a tentative D call TRBD1 (5 bases). Trimming removed 9 bases at V and 0 bases at J, with 17 bases between. CDR3 length equals 15 residues. CDR3 DNA sequence: TGTGCCAGTGGCCCCGGGACGCAGGTGAACACTGAAGCTTTCTTT. This sequence encodes CASGPGTQVNTEAFF.

This clonotype was counted at least ten times. The J gene is TRBJ2-5, the V gene TRBV6-5; D is perhaps TRBD1 (6 bases). Trimming cost V 6 bases and J 5 bases, with 22 bases left between them. There are 16 residues in the CDR3. Germline V gene sequence: CDR1 MNHEY, CDR2 SVGAGI. The CDR3 region has the DNA TGTGCCAGCAGCGGCTTGACAGGTCTGGTAAAGGAGACCCAGTACTTC. It encodes CASSGLTGLVKETQYF.

This clonotype was seen only a few times. The V and J genes are TRBV6-5 and TRBJ2-1; no clear D. CDR1 is MNHEY, CDR2 SVGAGI, per germline. This CDR3 has 11 residues. Trimming stripped 0 bases from V and 8 bases from J, with 2 bases between. In nucleotides, the CDR3 is TGTGCCAGCAGTTACTCACATGAGCAGTTCTTC. Translating gives CASSYSHEQFF.

This clonotype was found a few times. The chain couples TRBV5-4 to TRBJ1-5; 8 nucleotides line up with TRBD1. The CDR3 sequence is 14 residues long. Trimming removed 0 bases from V and 5 bases from J; junction bases left unmatched: 1. CDR1 SGHNT and CDR2 YYREEE come from the germline V gene (reference sequence). The CDR3 is CASSLAGGDQPQHF. CDR3 nucleotide sequence: TGTGCCAGCAGCTTGGCAGGGGGCGATCAGCCCCAGCATTTT.

This clonotype was counted between two and nine times. V gene TRBV5-1 combines with J gene TRBJ1-6; unclear D gene. Trimming pared 4 bases from V and 5 bases from J, leaving 13 bases between. CDR3 length: 15 residues. Germline V CDR1 and CDR2: SGHRS, YFSETQ. Written as DNA, the CDR3 is TGCGCCAGCAGCGAACAGACGACTAATAATTCACCCCTCCACTTT. This translates into CASSEQTTNNSPLHF.